The text below deals with one T cell receptor (beta chain). This sample was included in a study of blood T cell repertoires in COVID-19. Here immunoSEQ multiplex PCR was the method, and the copy in TCRdb shows in-frame clones only, minus some. Here the sample spans approximately 150,000 clones, around 85% being singletons. Germline lookup yields CDR1 LGHDT and CDR2 YNNKEL (reference sequence). The CDR3 has 15 amino acids. V lost 1 base to trimming and J lost 4 bases, with 13 bases between them. Sequenced sample: peripheral blood. The sequence was obtained from a human donor in a cohort sampled during active COVID-19. V and J are TRBV3-1 (or the pseudogene TRBV3-2) and TRBJ2-5; D may be TRBD2 (6 bases). The CDR3 nucleotides are TGTGCCAGCAGCCAAGCAACGGGGGTTCCAGAGACCCAGTACTTC. This encodes CASSQATGVPETQYF.